Only a few counts were recorded for the clone carrying this T cell receptor (beta chain). This sample was taken from a study of blood T cell repertoires in COVID-19. Germline-derived CDR1 and CDR2 are SGHRS and YFSETQ. V gave up 6 bases and J gave up 5 bases; unmatched junction bases: 8. The CDR3 has 14 amino acids. Only in-frame clones appear in the TCRdb table, and some are missing; sequencing was by immunoSEQ multiplex PCR. The sample comprises a few hundred thousand clones, 80% to 90% of which are singletons, and 1% rests with the top ten. The sample taken for sequencing was PBMCs or T cells enriched from blood (not recorded which). The source is a man aged 18 to 29 who had recovered from COVID-19. The chain joins TRBV5-1 to TRBJ2-5; 9 bases align to TRBD2. The CDR3 bases are TGCGCCAGCACACCGGGACTAGCCGGGGAGACCCAGTACTTC. It translates to CASTPGLAGETQYF.